This section outlines one T cell receptor (beta chain) sequence together with its context. Its antigen remains unidentified. The sample belongs to a study of T cell responses to AZD1222 COVID-19 vaccine. Notes on the study in general: There were mostly white British donors and more females than males, and clonal diversity was possibly underestimated. All repertoire sampling was performed exclusively after the peak T cell response.

TCRdb's copy holds only in-frame clones and misses some; the assay was immunoSEQ multiplex PCR. The repertoire consists of approximately 150,000 clones, with roughly 90% occurring once and the leading ten covering about 4.9%. V was clipped by 1 base and J by 4 bases, with 5 bases between them. The CDR3 runs 13 residues. In germline, CDR1 is LNHDA, CDR2 SQIVND (reference sequence). This chain connects TRBV19 to TRBJ2-1; no clear D gene. This TCR was recovered from an adult who received the MenACWY meningococcal vaccine as a control. Sample: peripheral blood, taken 28 days after the second dose of the MenACWY control vaccine. The CDR3 DNA is TGTGCCAGTAGTATAGCAGAGTACAATGAGCAGTTCTTC. It codes for CASSIAEYNEQFF.